This entry lists 15 T cell receptor beta chains sequenced from one sample in a study of technical replicates of blood from several donors (TCRdb year 2017). Library creation used the immunoSEQ multiplex PCR assay. The table was pulled from immuneACCESS by TCRdb, which kept in-frame rearrangements only. Such tables lose some clones; where checked, under half of the loss comes from unresolved V genes, and the rest has no known cause. For this sample there are approximately 81,000 clones; approximately 96% appear just once. The ten most abundant clones make up 0.2% of the sample. The sample taken for sequencing was T cells isolated from PBMCs. The receptors come from a human donor in good health.

The chain couples TRBV4-2 to TRBJ2-2; possibly TRBD2 for D (6 bases). Germline CDR1 reads LGHNA; CDR2 reads YNFKEQ. This CDR3 region has 18 residues. V was shortened by 2 bases and J by 6 bases, with 22 bases between the two germline ends. The CDR3 sequence: CASSQQMLTSRGSGELFF. CDR3 nucleotide sequence: TGTGCCAGCAGCCAACAAATGCTTACTAGCAGAGGCTCCGGGGAGCTGTTTTTT.

In its sample, this clone was seen once. V and J are TRBV11-3 and TRBJ2-7; a weak D match, TRBD1 (6 bases). The length of the CDR3 is 13 residues. The ends were cut back, 3 bases at V and 2 bases at J, with 8 bases in the middle. CDR1 SGHNT and CDR2 YENEEA come from the germline V gene. CDR3 protein: CASSLGAPYEQYF. DNA of the CDR3: TGTGCCAGCAGCTTGGGGGCACCCTACGAGCAGTACTTC.

This chain uses TRBV14 with TRBJ1-1, with a weak D call TRBD1 (5 bases). The germline gives CDR1 SGHDN, CDR2 FVKESK. Trimming took 4 bases from V and 1 from J, leaving 16 bases between them. The CDR3 totals 16 residues. The CDR3 is CASSPPPRQTNTEAFF. CDR3 nucleotide sequence: TGTGCCAGCAGCCCCCCCCCGAGACAGACGAACACTGAAGCTTTCTTT. Drawing the rest from reference TRBV14 and TRBJ1-1, the complete variable domain is EAGVTQFPSHSVIEKGQTVTLRCDPISGHDNLYWYRRVMGKEIKFLLHFVKESKQDESGMPNNRFLAERTGGTYSTLKVQPAELEDSGVYFCASSPPPRQTNTEAFFGQGTRLTVV.

The V call is TRBV28, the J call TRBJ1-4; TRBD1 matches 9 bases. Trimming cost V 3 bases and J 6 bases; bases outside gene matches: 8. CDR1 is MDHEN, CDR2 SYDVKM, per germline. This CDR3 contains 16 residues. This chain's CDR3 is CASSFPHTGGDEKLFF. CDR3 DNA: TGTGCCAGCAGTTTCCCCCATACAGGGGGCGATGAAAAACTGTTTTTT.

The V call is TRBV11-3, the J call TRBJ2-7, with a tentative D call TRBD1 (7 bases). The germline V and J ends were trimmed by 5 bases and 3 bases, with 14 bases remaining between them. This CDR3 has 14 residues. Germline lookup yields CDR1 SGHNT and CDR2 YENEEA. In nucleotides, the CDR3 is TGTGCCAGCAGCCCGCGGGACAGCCTCTACGAGCAGTACTTC. It yields the protein CASSPRDSLYEQYF.

This chain joins TRBV6-5 and TRBJ2-7; D uncertain. The CDR3 covers 14 residues. The germline gives CDR1 MNHEY, CDR2 SVGAGI. The V gene lost 5 bases and the J gene lost 0 bases, with 11 bases spanning the gap. The CDR3 spells CASSTIANSYEQYF. The CDR3 DNA reads TGTGCCAGCAGTACCATAGCAAACTCCTACGAGCAGTACTTC.

The chain employs TRBV19 and TRBJ2-3; 10 positions agree with TRBD2. The CDR3 extends over 17 amino acids. The V gene end was trimmed by 4 bases and the J gene end by 0 bases; junction bases not matched to a gene: 7. CDR1 is LNHDA, CDR2 SQIVND, per germline (reference sequence). This chain's CDR3 is CASSTAGGIVSTDTQYF. The CDR3 coding sequence is TGTGCCAGTAGTACAGCGGGAGGGATCGTTAGCACAGATACGCAGTATTTT.

V usage is TRBV7-9 and J usage is TRBJ1-1; TRBD1 aligns across 7 bases. The CDR3 runs to 15 residues. V lost 3 bases and J lost 3; bases outside the gene matches: 7. From germline, CDR1 is SEHNR and CDR2 FQNEAQ (reference sequence). The CDR3 nucleotides are TGTGCCAGCAGCTTGGGAGACAGGGTACACACTGAAGCTTTCTTT. It encodes CASSLGDRVHTEAFF. Full variable domain (remainder filled in from reference TRBV7-9 and TRBJ1-1): DTGVSQNPRHKITKRGQNVTFRCDPISEHNRLYWYRQTLGQGPEFLTYFQNEAQLEKSRLLSDRFSAERPKGSFSTLEIQRTEQGDSAMYLCASSLGDRVHTEAFFGQGTRLTVV.

The chain combines TRBV7-2 with TRBJ2-3; D call uncertain. The CDR3 is made up of 16 amino acids. V was pared by 5 bases and J by 0 bases, with 15 bases between. Germline CDR1 is SGHTA and CDR2 is FQGNSA. CDR3 in DNA: TGTGCCAGCAGCCCCTCCCTCGCGACTAGCACAGATACGCAGTATTTT. This sequence encodes CASSPSLATSTDTQYF.

The J gene is TRBJ2-5, the V gene TRBV29-1, with 7 bases lining up with TRBD2. The CDR3 covers 15 residues. V lost 5 bases, J lost 4 bases, and 13 bases stayed unmatched. Germline V gives CDR1 SQVTM, CDR2 ANQGSEA. The CDR3 nucleotides read TGCAGCGTTTCAGGTTTTAACGCGGGAGTAGAGACCCAGTACTTC. This sequence encodes CSVSGFNAGVETQYF.

This chain links TRBV5-4 with TRBJ1-1; no clear D gene. The CDR3 runs to 13 residues. Germline CDR1 reads SGHNT; CDR2 reads YYREEE (reference sequence). V was shortened by 0 bases and J by 6 bases, with 9 bases between the two germline ends. As DNA, the CDR3 is TGTGCCAGCAGCTTGGTCCTAGGATCTGAAGCTTTCTTT. Translating it yields CASSLVLGSEAFF.

The V and J genes are TRBV30 and TRBJ1-6; D is perhaps TRBD1 (5 bases). CDR1 is GTSNPN, CDR2 SVGIG, per germline (reference sequence). V dropped 3 bases and J dropped 2 bases, with 14 bases sitting between them. This CDR3 region has 16 residues. CDR3 protein: CAWRRGTEPYNSPLHF. The CDR3 DNA reads TGTGCCTGGAGGCGGGGGACGGAGCCCTATAATTCACCCCTCCACTTT.

The chain is built from TRBV11-2 and TRBJ2-2, with TRBD2 matching 7 bases. V shed 6 bases and J 2 bases; nucleotides not matched to a gene: 6. There are 15 residues in the CDR3. Germline V gene data show CDR1 as SGHAT and CDR2 as FQNNGV. The CDR3, as DNA: TGTGCCAGCAGGGCTGGGGGGGGAAACACCGGGGAGCTGTTTTTT. It yields the protein CASRAGGGNTGELFF.

The chain has TRBV6-6 and TRBJ2-1; D gene uncertain. The CDR3 loop spans 12 amino acids. Per germline, CDR1 MNHNY and CDR2 SVGAGI (reference sequence). V was pared by 1 base and J by 7 bases, with 5 bases between. CDR3 protein: CASSYFTNEQFF. The CDR3, as DNA: TGTGCCAGCAGTTACTTCACTAATGAGCAGTTCTTC.

V usage is TRBV2 and J usage is TRBJ1-2; unclear D gene. Germline V CDR1 and CDR2: SNHLY, FYNNEI. Trimming stripped 11 bases from V and 4 bases from J, with 14 bases between. The CDR3 has 12 residues. This chain's CDR3 is CAGGRTFYGYTF. CDR3 coding DNA: TGTGCCGGTGGACGGACTTTCTATGGCTACACCTTC.